What follows describes a single T cell receptor beta chain. What it binds is not known. The CDR3 runs 12 residues. The germline V gene has CDR1 LNHNV and CDR2 YYDKDF (reference sequence). V shed 3 bases, J shed 8 bases, and the junction held 3 bases outside the gene matches. The record originates from a study of T cell repertoires in cytomegalovirus infection. Study background: From public TCR beta signatures came an indication of both CMV infection and matching HLA type.

TCRdb passed the reads through MiXCR, listing each CDR3 protein once. The sample yields around 260,000 distinct CDR3 sequences, about a quarter seen once. Study conclusions and caveats: Public TCR beta family frequency separated CMV-and-HLA carriers, including in an independent cohort. Dominating the ex vivo response were TCR beta clonotypes that were CMV-specific and HLA-C-restricted.

The material sequenced was PBMCs. The sequence came from a human donor in good health (CMV status not recorded). Some clones in this sample may be carry-over from other donors' samples. The chain joins TRBV15 to TRBJ1-1, with 7 bases that match TRBD1. The CDR3 loop reads CATSSRDREAFF. CDR3 bases: TGTGCCACCAGCAGCCGGGACAGAGAAGCTTTCTTT.